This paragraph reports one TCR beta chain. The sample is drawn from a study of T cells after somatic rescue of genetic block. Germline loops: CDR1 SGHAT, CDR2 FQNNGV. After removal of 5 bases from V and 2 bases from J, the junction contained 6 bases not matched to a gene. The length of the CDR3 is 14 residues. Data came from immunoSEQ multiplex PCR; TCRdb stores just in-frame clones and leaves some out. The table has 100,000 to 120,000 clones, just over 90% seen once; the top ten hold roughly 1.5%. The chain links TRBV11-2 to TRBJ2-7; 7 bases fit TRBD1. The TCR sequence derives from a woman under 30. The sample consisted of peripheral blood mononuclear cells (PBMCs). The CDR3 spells CASSRSDRTYEQYF. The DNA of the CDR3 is TGTGCCAGCAGCAGATCGGACAGGACCTACGAGCAGTACTTC.